This T cell receptor beta chain is drawn from a study of shared clonotypes between healthy human individuals. Sequencing used immunoSEQ multiplex PCR; TCRdb keeps in-frame clones, though not all of them. The data contain 2 million to 2.5 million clones, about 95% of them singletons. Of note for this clone: At the DNA level, this CDR3 is encoded by other sequences in the same sample as well.

Memory CD4+ cells were the fraction left after CD45RA+ naive selection. Germline V gives CDR1 SGHNT, CDR2 YENEEA. V was clipped by 3 bases and J by 8 bases; unmatched bases: 1. This CDR3 region has 12 residues. This chain uses TRBV11-3 with TRBJ1-1, with TRBD1 identical over 9 bases. Sequenced: naive CD4+ T cells sorted from blood. The subset denotes: CD45RA+ positively selected. The TCR sequence derives from a man aged 18-30 years in good health. The CDR3 protein is CASSLGQGEAFF. In DNA, the CDR3 is TGTGCCAGCAGCTTGGGACAGGGCGAAGCTTTCTTT.